The clone carrying this T cell receptor (beta chain) has only a few counts. It was with 60 Vbeta and 13 Jbeta primers that the PCR ran. Generated by immunoSEQ multiplex PCR, the TCRdb table keeps only in-frame clones and is missing some. The sample has 130,000 to 150,000 clones; over 70% are singletons. The data belong to a study of cytomegalovirus exposure and HLA in healthy donors. The TCR was taken from a man in his forties in good health and CMV-seropositive. The source material was PBMCs.

CDR3 coding DNA: TGTGCCAGCAGCTTAGGCGGACTAGCGGGAGGGCCACTACCCCACGAGCAGTACTTC. It codes for CASSLGGLAGGPLPHEQYF. V and J are TRBV7-8 and TRBJ2-7, with 15 positions matching TRBD2. The germline V gene has CDR1 SGHVS and CDR2 FQNEAQ. J lost 5 bases, V lost 1 base, and 12 bases had no gene match. The CDR3 extends over 19 amino acids.